This TCR beta chain was found in a study of post-analysis software for immune sequencing data. Libraries were made from TCR beta cDNA, and they carried unique molecular identifiers. Each CDR3 protein is one row after TCRdb ran MiXCR on the PCR reads. The data show hundreds of thousands of distinct CDR3 sequences, roughly three fifths seen once. The length of the CDR3 is 12 residues. In germline, CDR1 is DFQATT, CDR2 SNEGSKA (reference sequence). Between the trimmed V and J ends, which lost 2 bases and 1 base, there was a span of 3 bases. Study-level points and caveats: There were four or five TRBV segments more frequent in patients than controls, and TRBV5-6, TRBV5-1 and TRBV20-1 were among them.

Points on this clonotype: Its antigen is still unknown.

This TCR was recovered from a girl aged 2 to 9 with multiple sclerosis. The rearrangement uses TRBV20-1 and TRBJ1-5; D is uncertain. What was sequenced was blood. CDR3 bases: TGCAGTGCTAGAAGGAGCAATCAGCCCCAGCATTTT. Residues: CSARRSNQPQHF.